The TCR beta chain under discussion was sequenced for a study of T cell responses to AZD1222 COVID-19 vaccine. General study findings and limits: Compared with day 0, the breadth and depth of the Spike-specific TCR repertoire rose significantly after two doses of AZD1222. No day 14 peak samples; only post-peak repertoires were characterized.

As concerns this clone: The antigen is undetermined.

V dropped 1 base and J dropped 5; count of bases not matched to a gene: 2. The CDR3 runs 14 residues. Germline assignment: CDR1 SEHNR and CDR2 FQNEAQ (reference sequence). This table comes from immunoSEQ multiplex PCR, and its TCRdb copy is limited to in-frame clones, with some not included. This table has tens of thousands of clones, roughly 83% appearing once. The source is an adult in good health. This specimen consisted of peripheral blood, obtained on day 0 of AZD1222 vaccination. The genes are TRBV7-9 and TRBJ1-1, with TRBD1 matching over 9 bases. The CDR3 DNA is TGTGCCAGCAGCTTAGGGACAGGGGAGACTGAAGCTTTCTTT. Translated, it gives CASSLGTGETEAFF.